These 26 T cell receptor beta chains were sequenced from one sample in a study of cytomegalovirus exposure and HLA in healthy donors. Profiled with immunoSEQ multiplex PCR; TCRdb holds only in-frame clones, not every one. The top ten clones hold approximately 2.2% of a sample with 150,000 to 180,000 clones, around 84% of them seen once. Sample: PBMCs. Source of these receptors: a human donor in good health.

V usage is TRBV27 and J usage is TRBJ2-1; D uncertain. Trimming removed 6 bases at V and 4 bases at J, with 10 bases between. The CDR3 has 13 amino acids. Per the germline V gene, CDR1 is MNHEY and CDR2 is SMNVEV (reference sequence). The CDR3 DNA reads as TGTGCCAGCAGCGTTCTAGGATACAATGAGCAGTTCTTC. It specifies CASSVLGYNEQFF.

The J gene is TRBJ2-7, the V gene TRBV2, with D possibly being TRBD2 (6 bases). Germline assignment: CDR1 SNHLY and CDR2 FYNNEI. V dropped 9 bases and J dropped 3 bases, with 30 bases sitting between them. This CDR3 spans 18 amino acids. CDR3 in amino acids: CASYGGSREDAGYYEQYF. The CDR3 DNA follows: TGTGCCAGTTATGGGGGAAGCAGGGAGGACGCGGGCTACTACGAGCAGTACTTC. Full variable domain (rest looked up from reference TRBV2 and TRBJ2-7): EPEVTQTPSHQVTQMGQEVILRCVPISNHLYFYWYRQILGQKVEFLVSFYNNEISEKSEIFDDQFSVERPDGSNFTLKIRSTKLEDSAMYFCASYGGSREDAGYYEQYFGPGTRLTVT.

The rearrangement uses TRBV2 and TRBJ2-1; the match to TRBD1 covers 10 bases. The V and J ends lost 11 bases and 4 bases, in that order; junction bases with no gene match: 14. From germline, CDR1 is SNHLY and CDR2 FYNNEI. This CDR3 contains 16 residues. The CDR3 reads CARRVATGGIYNEQFF. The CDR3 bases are TGTGCCCGAAGAGTAGCGACAGGGGGCATATACAATGAGCAGTTCTTC.

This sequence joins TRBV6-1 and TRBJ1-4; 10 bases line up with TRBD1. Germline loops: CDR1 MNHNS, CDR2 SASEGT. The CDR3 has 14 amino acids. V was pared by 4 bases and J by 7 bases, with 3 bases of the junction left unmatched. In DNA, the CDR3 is TGTGCCAGCAGTGTAGGGACAGGGGCTGAAAAACTGTTTTTT. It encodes CASSVGTGAEKLFF.

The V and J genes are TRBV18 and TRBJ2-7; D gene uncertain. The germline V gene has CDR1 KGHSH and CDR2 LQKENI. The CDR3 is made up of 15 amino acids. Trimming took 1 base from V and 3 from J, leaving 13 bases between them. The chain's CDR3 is CASSPQTPSLYEQYF. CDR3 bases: TGTGCCAGCTCACCACAGACACCTTCCCTCTACGAGCAGTACTTC.

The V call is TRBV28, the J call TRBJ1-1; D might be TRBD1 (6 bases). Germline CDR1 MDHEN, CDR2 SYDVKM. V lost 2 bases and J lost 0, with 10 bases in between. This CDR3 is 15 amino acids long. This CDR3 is CASSLGNRVNTEAFF. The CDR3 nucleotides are TGTGCCAGCAGTTTAGGGAACAGGGTGAACACTGAAGCTTTCTTT. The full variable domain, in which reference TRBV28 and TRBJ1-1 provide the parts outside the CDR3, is DVKVTQSSRYLVKRTGEKVFLECVQDMDHENMFWYRQDPGLGLRLIYFSYDVKMKEKGDIPEGYSVSREKKERFSLILESASTNQTSMYLCASSLGNRVNTEAFFGQGTRLTVV.

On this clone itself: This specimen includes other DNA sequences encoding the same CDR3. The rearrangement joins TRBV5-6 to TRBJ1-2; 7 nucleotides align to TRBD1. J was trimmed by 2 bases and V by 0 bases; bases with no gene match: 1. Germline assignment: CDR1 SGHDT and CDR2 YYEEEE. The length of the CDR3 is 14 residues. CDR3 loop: CASSLGQGNYGYTF. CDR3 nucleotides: TGTGCCAGCAGCTTGGGACAGGGCAACTATGGCTACACCTTC.

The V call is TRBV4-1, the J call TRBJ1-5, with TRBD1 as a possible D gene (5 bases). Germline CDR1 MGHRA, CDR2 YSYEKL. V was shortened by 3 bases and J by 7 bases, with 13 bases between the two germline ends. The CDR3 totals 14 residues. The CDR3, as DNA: TGCGCCAGCAGCCAGGATCCAGGGTTCCAGCCCCAGCATTTT. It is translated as CASSQDPGFQPQHF.

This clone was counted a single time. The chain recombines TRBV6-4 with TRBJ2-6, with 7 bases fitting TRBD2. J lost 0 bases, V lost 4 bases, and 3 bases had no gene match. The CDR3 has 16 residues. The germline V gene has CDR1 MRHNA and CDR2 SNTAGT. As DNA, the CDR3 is TGTGCCAGCAGTGGGGGGAGGGGCTCTGGGGCCAACGTCCTGACTTTC. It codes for CASSGGRGSGANVLTF.

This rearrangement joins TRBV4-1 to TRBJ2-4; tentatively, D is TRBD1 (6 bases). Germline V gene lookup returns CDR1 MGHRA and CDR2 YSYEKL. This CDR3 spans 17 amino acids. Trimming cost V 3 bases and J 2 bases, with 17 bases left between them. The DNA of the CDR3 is TGCGCCAGCAGCCACCCGTGGGGGCAGGGGACCAAAAACATTCAGTACTTC. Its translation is CASSHPWGQGTKNIQYF.

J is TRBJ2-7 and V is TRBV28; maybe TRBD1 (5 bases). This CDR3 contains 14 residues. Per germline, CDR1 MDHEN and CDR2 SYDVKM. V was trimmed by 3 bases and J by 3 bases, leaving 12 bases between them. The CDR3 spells CASSFRAGYYEQYF. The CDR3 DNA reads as TGTGCCAGCAGTTTTAGGGCAGGGTACTACGAGCAGTACTTC.

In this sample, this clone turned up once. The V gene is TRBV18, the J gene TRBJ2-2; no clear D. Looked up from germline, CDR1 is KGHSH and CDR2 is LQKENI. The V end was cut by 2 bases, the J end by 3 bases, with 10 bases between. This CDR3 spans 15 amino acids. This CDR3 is CASSPWRGDTGELFF. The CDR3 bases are TGTGCCAGCTCACCATGGAGAGGAGACACCGGGGAGCTGTTTTTT. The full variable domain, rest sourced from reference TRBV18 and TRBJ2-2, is NAGVMQNPRHLVRRRGQEARLRCSPMKGHSHVYWYRQLPEEGLKFMVYLQKENIIDESGMPKERFSAEFPKEGPSILRIQQVVRGDSAAYFCASSPWRGDTGELFFGEGSRLTVL.

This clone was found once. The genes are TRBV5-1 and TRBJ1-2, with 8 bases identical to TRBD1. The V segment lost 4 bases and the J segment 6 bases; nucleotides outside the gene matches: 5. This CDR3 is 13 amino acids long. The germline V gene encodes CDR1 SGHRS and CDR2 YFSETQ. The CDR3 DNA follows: TGCGCCAGCAGCCTCCCGACAGGGGATGGCTACACCTTC. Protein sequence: CASSLPTGDGYTF. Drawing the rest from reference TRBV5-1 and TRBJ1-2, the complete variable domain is KAGVTQTPRYLIKTRGQQVTLSCSPISGHRSVSWYQQTPGQGLQFLFEYFSETQRNKGNFPGRFSGRQFSNSRSEMNVSTLELGDSALYLCASSLPTGDGYTFGSGTRLTVV.

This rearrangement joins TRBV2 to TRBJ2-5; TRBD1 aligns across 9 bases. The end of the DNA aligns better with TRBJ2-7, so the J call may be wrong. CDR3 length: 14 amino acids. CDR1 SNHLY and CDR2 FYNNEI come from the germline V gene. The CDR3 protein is CASSVGQGPYEQYF. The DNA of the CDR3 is TGTGCCAGCAGTGTGGGACAGGGCCCCTACGAGCAGTACTTC.

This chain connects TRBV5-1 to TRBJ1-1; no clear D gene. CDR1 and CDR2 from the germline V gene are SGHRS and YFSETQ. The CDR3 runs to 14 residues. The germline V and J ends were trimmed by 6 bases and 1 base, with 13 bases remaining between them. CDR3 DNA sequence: TGCGCCAGCACCCCGCGCCCGGGGAACACTGAAGCTTTCTTT. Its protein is CASTPRPGNTEAFF.

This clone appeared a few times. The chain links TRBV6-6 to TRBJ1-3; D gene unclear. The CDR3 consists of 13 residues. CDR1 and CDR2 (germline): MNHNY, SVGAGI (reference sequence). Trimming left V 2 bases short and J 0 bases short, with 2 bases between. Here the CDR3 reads CASSYLSGNTIYF. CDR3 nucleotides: TGTGCCAGCAGTTACCTCTCTGGAAACACCATATATTTT.

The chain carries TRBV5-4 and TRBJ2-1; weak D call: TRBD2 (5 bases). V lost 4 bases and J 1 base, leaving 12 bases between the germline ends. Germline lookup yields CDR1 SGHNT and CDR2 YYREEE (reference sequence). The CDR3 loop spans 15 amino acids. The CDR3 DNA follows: TGTGCCAGCAGCCCCCCCGGGGATTCCTACAATGAGCAGTTCTTC. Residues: CASSPPGDSYNEQFF.

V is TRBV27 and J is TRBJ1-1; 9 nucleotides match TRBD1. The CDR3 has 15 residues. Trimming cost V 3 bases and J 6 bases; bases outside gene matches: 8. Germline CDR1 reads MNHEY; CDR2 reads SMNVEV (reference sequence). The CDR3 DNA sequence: TGTGCCAGCAGTTTCTTTACAGGGGGCGACTCTGAAGCTTTCTTT. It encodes CASSFFTGGDSEAFF.

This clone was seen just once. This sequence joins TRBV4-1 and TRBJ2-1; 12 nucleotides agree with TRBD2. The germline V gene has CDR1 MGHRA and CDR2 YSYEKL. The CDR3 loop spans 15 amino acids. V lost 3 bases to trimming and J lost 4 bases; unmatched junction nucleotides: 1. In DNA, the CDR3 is TGCGCCAGCAGCCAGCTAGCGGGGGGGTACAATGAGCAGTTCTTC. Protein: CASSQLAGGYNEQFF.

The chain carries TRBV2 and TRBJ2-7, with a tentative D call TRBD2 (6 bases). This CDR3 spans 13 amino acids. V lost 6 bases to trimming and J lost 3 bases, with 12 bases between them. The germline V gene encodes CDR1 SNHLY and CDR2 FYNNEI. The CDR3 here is CASRIRAGYEQYF. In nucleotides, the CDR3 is TGTGCCAGCAGGATAAGAGCGGGCTACGAGCAGTACTTC.

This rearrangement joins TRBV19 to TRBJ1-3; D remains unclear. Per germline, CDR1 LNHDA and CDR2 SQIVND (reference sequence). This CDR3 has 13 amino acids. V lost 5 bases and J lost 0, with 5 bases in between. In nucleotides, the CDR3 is TGTGCCAGTAGTGTATACTCTGGAAACACCATATATTTT. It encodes CASSVYSGNTIYF.

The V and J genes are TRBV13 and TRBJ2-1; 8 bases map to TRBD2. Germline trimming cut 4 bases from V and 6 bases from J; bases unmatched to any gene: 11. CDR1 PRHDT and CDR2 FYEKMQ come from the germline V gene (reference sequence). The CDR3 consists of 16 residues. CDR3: CASSSTGTRIGNEQFF. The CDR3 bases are TGTGCCAGCAGCTCGACCGGGACTAGAATTGGCAATGAGCAGTTCTTC.

The CDR3 nucleotides are TGCGCCAGCAGGGGGGTGGGAGGGAATGAGCAGTTCTTC. Protein: CASRGVGGNEQFF. This sequence joins TRBV5-1 and TRBJ2-1, with TRBD2 matching 7 bases. Germline V gene sequence: CDR1 SGHRS, CDR2 YFSETQ. This CDR3 has 13 residues. V lost 5 bases, J lost 7 bases, and 6 bases stayed unmatched.

CDR3 residues: CASSVQGNVNTEAFF. The CDR3 bases are TGTGCCAGCAGCGTCCAGGGGAATGTGAACACTGAAGCTTTCTTT. The V gene is TRBV9, the J gene TRBJ1-1; weak D call: TRBD1 (6 bases). Trimming stripped 2 bases from V and 0 bases from J, with 11 bases between. Germline CDR1 is SGDLS and CDR2 is YYNGEE. CDR3 size: 15 residues.

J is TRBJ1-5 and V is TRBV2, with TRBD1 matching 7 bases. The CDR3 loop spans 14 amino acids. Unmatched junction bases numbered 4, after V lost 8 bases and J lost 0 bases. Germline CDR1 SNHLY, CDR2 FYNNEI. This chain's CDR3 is CASDRDNSNQPQHF. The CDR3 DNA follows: TGTGCCAGCGACAGGGACAATAGCAATCAGCCCCAGCATTTT.

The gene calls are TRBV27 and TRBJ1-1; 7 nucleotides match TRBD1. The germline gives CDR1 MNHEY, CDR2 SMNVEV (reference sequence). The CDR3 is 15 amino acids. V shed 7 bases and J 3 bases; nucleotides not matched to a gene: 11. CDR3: CASIKQGNLDTEAFF. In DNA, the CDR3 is TGTGCCAGCATCAAACAGGGGAACTTGGACACTGAAGCTTTCTTT.